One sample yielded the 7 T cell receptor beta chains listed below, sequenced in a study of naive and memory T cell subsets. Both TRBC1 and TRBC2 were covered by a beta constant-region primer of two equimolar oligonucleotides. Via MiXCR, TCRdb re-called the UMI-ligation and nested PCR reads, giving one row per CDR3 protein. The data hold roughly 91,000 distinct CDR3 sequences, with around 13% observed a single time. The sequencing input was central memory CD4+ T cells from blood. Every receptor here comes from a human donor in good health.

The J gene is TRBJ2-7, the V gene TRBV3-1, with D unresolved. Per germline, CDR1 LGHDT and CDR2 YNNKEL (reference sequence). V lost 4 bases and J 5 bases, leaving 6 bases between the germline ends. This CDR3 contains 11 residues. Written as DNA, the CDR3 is TGTGCCAGCAGCCGGGCCAACGAGCAGTACTTC. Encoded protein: CASSRANEQYF.

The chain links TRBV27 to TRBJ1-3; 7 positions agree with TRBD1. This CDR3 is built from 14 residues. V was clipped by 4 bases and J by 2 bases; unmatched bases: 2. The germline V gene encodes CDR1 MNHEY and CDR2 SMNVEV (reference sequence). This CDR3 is CASSSTGTGNTIYF. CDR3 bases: TGTGCCAGCAGTTCGACAGGGACTGGAAACACCATATATTTT.

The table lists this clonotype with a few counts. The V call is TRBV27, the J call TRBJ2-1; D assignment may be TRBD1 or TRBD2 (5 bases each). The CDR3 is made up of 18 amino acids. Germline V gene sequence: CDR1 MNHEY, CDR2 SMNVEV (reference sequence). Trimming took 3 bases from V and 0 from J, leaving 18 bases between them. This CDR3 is CASSFPPGTSSSYNEQFF. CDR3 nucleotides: TGTGCCAGCAGTTTCCCTCCCGGGACCTCAAGCTCCTACAATGAGCAGTTCTTC.

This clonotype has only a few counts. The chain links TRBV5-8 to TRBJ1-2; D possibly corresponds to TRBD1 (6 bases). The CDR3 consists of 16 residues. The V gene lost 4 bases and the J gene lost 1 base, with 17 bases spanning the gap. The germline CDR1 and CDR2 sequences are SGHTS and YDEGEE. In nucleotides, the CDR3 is TGTGCCAGCAGCAGTACTGGACAGCCGCTTAACTATGGCTACACCTTC. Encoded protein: CASSSTGQPLNYGYTF.

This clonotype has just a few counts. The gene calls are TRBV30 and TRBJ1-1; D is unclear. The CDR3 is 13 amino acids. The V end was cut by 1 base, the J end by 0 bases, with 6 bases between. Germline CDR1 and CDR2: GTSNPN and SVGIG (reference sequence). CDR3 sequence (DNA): TGTGCCTGGAGTGGGCTACTGAACACTGAAGCTTTCTTT. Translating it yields CAWSGLLNTEAFF.

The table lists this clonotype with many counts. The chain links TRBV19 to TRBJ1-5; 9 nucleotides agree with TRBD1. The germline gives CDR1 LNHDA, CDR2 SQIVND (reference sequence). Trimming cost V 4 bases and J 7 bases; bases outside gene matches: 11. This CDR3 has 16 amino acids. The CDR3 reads CASSRPGQGTGQPQHF. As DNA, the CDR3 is TGTGCCAGTAGTAGACCTGGACAGGGGACAGGCCAGCCCCAGCATTTT.

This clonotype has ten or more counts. The CDR3 region is CASSPPLAGSSGANVLTF. The CDR3 nucleotides read TGTGCCAGCAGCCCCCCCCTCGCGGGTAGCTCTGGGGCCAACGTCCTGACTTTC. The gene calls are TRBV9 and TRBJ2-6, with D possibly TRBD2 on 5 matching bases. Germline lookup yields CDR1 SGDLS and CDR2 YYNGEE. The CDR3 totals 18 residues. The V end lost 4 bases, the J end lost 0 bases, and 17 bases lay between the germline ends.